A single sample is the source of the 15 T cell receptor beta chains below, sequenced in a study of shared clonotypes between healthy human individuals (dated by TCRdb to about 2020). The library was built by means of the immunoSEQ multiplex PCR assay. TCRdb carries this immuneACCESS record with in-frame sequences only. Its versions omit some clonotypes, under half of them owing to an unresolved V gene in the studies checked, with the rest unexplained. In this sample the table shows under 200,000 clones, approximately 92% of which occur a single time. The ten largest clones add up to around 0.067% of the sample. Material: naive CD4+ T cells sorted from blood. This specimen's cell subset or site label, per the study, means: CD45RA+ positively selected. These receptors were taken from a woman in her 30s in good health.

This clone occurred a few times. This chain links TRBV9 with TRBJ2-7; D not certain. The CDR3 covers 14 residues. Germline-derived CDR1 and CDR2 are SGDLS and YYNGEE. V lost 0 bases to trimming and J lost 0 bases, with 7 bases between them. The CDR3 DNA reads TGTGCCAGCAGCGTAGGAGACACCTCCTACGAGCAGTACTTC. Its translation: CASSVGDTSYEQYF. Filled out from reference TRBV9 and TRBJ2-7, the complete variable domain reads DSGVTQTPKHLITATGQRVTLRCSPRSGDLSVYWYQQSLDQGLQFLIQYYNGEERAKGNILERFSAQQFPDLHSELNLSSLELGDSALYFCASSVGDTSYEQYFGPGTRLTVT.

The chain couples TRBV6-5 to TRBJ2-7, with 8 positions matching TRBD2. CDR3 length equals 15 residues. The germline CDR1 and CDR2 sequences are MNHEY and SVGAGI. V was pared by 4 bases and J by 3 bases, with 8 bases of the junction left unmatched. The chain's CDR3 is CASSLTGGGIYEQYF. The CDR3 bases are TGTGCCAGCAGTTTAACGGGCGGGGGGATCTACGAGCAGTACTTC.

This rearrangement joins TRBV5-1 to TRBJ1-2; D is unresolved. The CDR3 extends over 11 amino acids. Trimming took off 0 bases at V and 8 bases at J, with 5 bases between the two ends. Germline loops: CDR1 SGHRS, CDR2 YFSETQ. The CDR3 loop reads CASSLEGGYTF. The DNA for the CDR3 is TGCGCCAGCAGCTTGGAAGGGGGCTACACCTTC.

The sample holds one count of this clone. The gene calls are TRBV5-6 and TRBJ2-2; 9 bases fit TRBD2. Unmatched junction bases numbered 9, after V lost 7 bases and J lost 5 bases. CDR1 and CDR2 from the germline V gene are SGHDT and YYEEEE. The CDR3 runs to 15 residues. The CDR3 region has the DNA TGTGCCAGCTTTGCAGCGGGAGGAGGAACCGGGGAGCTGTTTTTT. As protein: CASFAAGGGTGELFF.

This chain uses TRBV7-3 with TRBJ2-1; TRBD2 aligns across 7 bases. Losses at the gene ends were 8 bases for V and 5 bases for J; bases not matched to a gene: 9. CDR1 and CDR2 (germline): SGHTA, FQGTGA. CDR3 length: 14 amino acids. The CDR3: CASSSDGRNNEQFF. CDR3 sequence (DNA): TGTGCCAGCTCCTCGGACGGGAGGAACAATGAGCAGTTCTTC.

The chain employs TRBV12-5 and TRBJ2-3, with 8 positions matching TRBD1. This CDR3 spans 12 amino acids. V dropped 6 bases and J dropped 4; count of bases not matched to a gene: 0. In germline, CDR1 is LGHNT, CDR2 FRNRAP. The CDR3 nucleotides are TGTGCTAGTGGGACAGGGGCAGATACGCAGTATTTT. The encoded protein is CASGTGADTQYF.

This chain connects TRBV18 to TRBJ1-2; 7 positions match TRBD1. Unmatched junction bases numbered 6, after V lost 3 bases and J lost 8 bases. The germline V gene has CDR1 KGHSH and CDR2 LQKENI. The CDR3 length is 13 residues. CDR3 sequence: CASSPTGLGGYTF. CDR3 sequence (DNA): TGTGCCAGCTCACCGACAGGGCTCGGGGGCTACACCTTC.

This sequence joins TRBV5-1 and TRBJ1-1; no clear D. The V gene lost 4 bases and the J gene lost 1 base, with 17 bases spanning the gap. Germline V lookup: CDR1 SGHRS, CDR2 YFSETQ. This CDR3 is 16 amino acids long. CDR3 DNA sequence: TGCGCCAGCAGCCCCGAGGCATCGGTTTCGAACACTGAAGCTTTCTTT. Amino acid sequence: CASSPEASVSNTEAFF.

This clone was counted between two and nine times. The gene calls are TRBV7-7 and TRBJ2-2, with TRBD2 matching over 8 bases. Germline CDR1 reads SSHAT; CDR2 reads FNYEAQ (reference sequence). The CDR3 totals 12 residues. With 8 bases clipped from V and 6 bases from J, the junction kept 2 bases outside the gene matches. The CDR3 nucleotides read TGTGCCAGCGGTAGCGGGGCCGGGGAGCTGTTTTTT. This translates into CASGSGAGELFF.

The chain has TRBV28 and TRBJ2-5; D possibly corresponds to TRBD2 (5 bases). Gene TRBJ2-7 matches the end of the DNA better, so the J call may be wrong. Germline assignment: CDR1 MDHEN and CDR2 SYDVKM. CDR3 length: 13 residues. In DNA, the CDR3 is TGTGCCAGCAGTTTAAGCGGACCCTACGAGCAGTACTTC. This translates into CASSLSGPYEQYF.

The CDR3 loop reads CASSWGEDSQSYEQYF. Written as DNA, the CDR3 is TGCGCCAGCAGCTGGGGGGAGGACAGCCAGAGCTACGAGCAGTACTTC. The J gene is TRBJ2-7, the V gene TRBV5-1, with D possibly called TRBD1 or TRBD2 (6 bases each). Per the germline V gene, CDR1 is SGHRS and CDR2 is YFSETQ. The CDR3 has 16 amino acids. V lost 3 bases to trimming and J lost 3 bases, with 19 bases between them.

The chain links TRBV5-6 to TRBJ2-3; 9 bases match TRBD1. CDR1 is SGHDT, CDR2 YYEEEE, per germline. This CDR3 is 17 amino acids long. J was trimmed by 2 bases and V by 4 bases; bases with no gene match: 11. CDR3 DNA sequence: TGTGCCAGCAGCCCATTACAGGGGGCACCGTACACAGATACGCAGTATTTT. Amino acid sequence: CASSPLQGAPYTDTQYF.

The chain employs TRBV6-5 and TRBJ1-2, with TRBD1 matching 9 bases. From germline, CDR1 is MNHEY and CDR2 SVGAGI. The CDR3 runs to 14 residues. Trimming took 5 bases from V and 8 from J; bases not matched to a gene: 9. For the CDR3, the DNA is TGTGCCAGCAGTAAGAGGACAGGGGCGCTCGGCTACACCTTC. Translation: CASSKRTGALGYTF.

The rearrangement joins TRBV7-9 to TRBJ2-6; D ambiguous. Germline V gives CDR1 SEHNR, CDR2 FQNEAQ (reference sequence). There are 15 residues in the CDR3. V was trimmed by 4 bases and J by 0 bases, leaving 7 bases between them. CDR3 protein: CASSSLPSGANVLTF. CDR3 in DNA: TGTGCCAGCAGCTCCCTCCCCTCTGGGGCCAACGTCCTGACTTTC.

CDR3 region: CASSSTGTGVRGYTF. Written as DNA, the CDR3 is TGTGCCAGCAGTTCCACCGGGACAGGGGTAAGAGGCTACACCTTC. The chain employs TRBV5-6 and TRBJ1-2; 10 bases fit TRBD1. Germline trimming cut 5 bases from V and 8 bases from J; bases unmatched to any gene: 12. The CDR3 length is 15 residues. CDR1 is SGHDT and CDR2 is YYEEEE in the germline V gene.